The clone carrying this TCR beta chain occurred once. A junction end diverges from the germline sequence, so it may reflect a read error. Only in-frame clones appear in the TCRdb table, and some are missing; sequencing was by immunoSEQ multiplex PCR. This table has about 34,000 clones, about four fifths appearing once. This CDR3 contains 18 residues. Germline-derived CDR1 and CDR2 are LGHNA and YSLEER. This sample stems from a study of OX40 agonist ivuxolimab in advanced cancers. The material sequenced was CD4+ or CD8+ T cells sorted from blood, taken in a trial of the OX40 agonist ivuxolimab. The TCR originated in an adult with an advanced solid tumor such as melanoma, head and neck, liver or kidney cancer. The chain has TRBV4-3 and TRBJ1-6; D is undetermined. The CDR3 protein is CASRQDRQKVLRDSPLHF. CDR3 DNA: TGCGCCAGCAGACAAGATAGGCAGAAAGTTCTTCGGGATTCACCCCTCCACTTT.